Below, 14 T cell receptor beta chains from the same sample are listed, as sequenced in a study of blood T cells in healthy people across ages. For the second PCR, which ran for about 7 to 11 cycles, a sample-barcoded 5' primer and a J-beta primer mix were used. MiXCR was run by TCRdb on the 5' RACE reads, yielding one entry per CDR3 protein. The profile shows 1 million or so distinct CDR3 sequences, roughly a quarter of them singletons. The data also belong to a second study, concerning T cells of mothers and their children.

The sequenced sample was blood. The origin of the receptors is a girl aged 2 to 9 in good health.

V is TRBV24-1 and J is TRBJ1-4; D not resolved. The germline gives CDR1 KGHDR, CDR2 SFDVKD. Trimming removed 1 base at V and 5 bases at J, with 10 bases between. The length of the CDR3 is 15 residues. This CDR3 reads CATSDFRTGNEKLFF. The CDR3 coding sequence is TGTGCCACCAGTGATTTTAGGACGGGAAATGAAAAACTGTTTTTT.

This clonotype was counted at least ten times. The chain uses TRBV5-6 and TRBJ2-5, with no clear D. Trimming left V 0 bases short and J 2 bases short, with 8 bases between. The CDR3 runs 14 residues. CDR1 and CDR2 from the germline V gene are SGHDT and YYEEEE. Here the CDR3 DNA reads TGTGCCAGCAGCTTGGGGGTTGGGCAAGAGACCCAGTACTTC. Encoded protein: CASSLGVGQETQYF.

The V and J genes are TRBV28 and TRBJ2-5; D gene uncertain. The closer fit of TRBJ2-7 to the DNA end suggests the J call may be wrong. From germline, CDR1 is MDHEN and CDR2 SYDVKM. The CDR3 is made up of 15 amino acids. The CDR3 DNA is TGTGCCAGCAGCATCCCCCGGGCCATACTCTACGAGCAGTACTTC. Translated, it gives CASSIPRAILYEQYF.

This clonotype came up a few times. A much larger clone sits a single nucleotide away, making a read error possible. This rearrangement joins TRBV28 to TRBJ2-7; D remains ambiguous. V was cut by 3 bases and J by 3 bases, with 3 bases left in between. The germline V gene encodes CDR1 MDHEN and CDR2 SYDVKM. The CDR3 loop spans 11 amino acids. The CDR3 region is CASSFFYEQYF. The CDR3, as DNA: TGTGCCAGCAGTTTTTTCTACGAGCAGTACTTC.

This clonotype occurred a few times. V and J are TRBV6-5 and TRBJ2-5; 9 positions agree with TRBD2. Germline V gene sequence: CDR1 MNHEY, CDR2 SVGAGI. This CDR3 has 15 residues. J gave up 5 bases and V 2 bases, and 6 bases lay outside the gene matches. The CDR3 region has the DNA TGTGCCAGCAGTTACGAGCGGGGGGCCGTGGAGACCCAGTACTTC. It specifies CASSYERGAVETQYF.

The chain couples TRBV7-2 to TRBJ1-4, with unresolved D. V shed 1 base and J shed 5 bases, with 8 bases lying between them. Per the germline V gene, CDR1 is SGHTA and CDR2 is FQGNSA. The CDR3 sequence is 14 residues long. CDR3 loop: CASSLDSLNEKLFF. Written as DNA, the CDR3 is TGTGCCAGCAGCTTAGACAGTCTGAATGAAAAACTGTTTTTT.

The gene calls are TRBV5-1 and TRBJ2-7; possible D gene TRBD2, 6 bases. Germline V gene data show CDR1 as SGHRS and CDR2 as YFSETQ. V was shortened by 0 bases and J by 2 bases, with 12 bases between the two germline ends. The CDR3 totals 15 residues. CDR3 loop: CASSLAAGLTYEQYF. The CDR3 DNA reads as TGCGCCAGCAGCTTGGCAGCGGGTCTTACCTACGAGCAGTACTTC.

On this clonotype itself: Compared with germline, one end of the junction differs, possibly owing to a read error. The chain joins TRBV10-3 to TRBJ2-1; the match to TRBD2 covers 8 bases. The CDR3 runs to 16 residues. Per germline, CDR1 ENHRY and CDR2 SYGVKD. The CDR3 DNA reads as TGTGCCAACAAGCCGGGGGGGGGTCAAGATGGGAATGAGGAGTTCTTC. This sequence encodes CANKPGGGQDGNEEFF.

This clonotype was seen a handful of times. The chain couples TRBV4-1 to TRBJ2-2; either TRBD1 or TRBD2 may supply D (5 bases each). The CDR3 is 14 residues long. The V gene lost 1 base and the J gene lost 3 bases, with 6 bases spanning the gap. Germline V gene data show CDR1 as MGHRA and CDR2 as YSYEKL. CDR3 coding DNA: TGCGCCAGCAGCCAAGGGGACGACACCGGGGAGCTGTTTTTT. Protein product: CASSQGDDTGELFF.

The V call is TRBV12-5, the J call TRBJ2-5; D perhaps matches TRBD1 (5 bases). CDR1 and CDR2 from the germline V gene are LGHNT and FRNRAP. The CDR3 runs 18 residues. V was pared by 3 bases and J by 0 bases, with 20 bases between. Written as DNA, the CDR3 is TGTGCTAGTGGTTTATTCGTTGGAGACAAAGGGGACCAAGAGACCCAGTACTTC. Protein product: CASGLFVGDKGDQETQYF.

This clonotype was picked up many times. The chain uses TRBV19 and TRBJ2-1; possible D gene TRBD2, 5 bases. The germline gives CDR1 LNHDA, CDR2 SQIVND (reference sequence). The CDR3 length is 14 residues. V lost 2 bases and J lost 2, with 7 bases in between. The CDR3 DNA reads TGTGCCAGTAGTATAACCGGGGCCTACAATGAGCAGTTCTTC. Protein product: CASSITGAYNEQFF.

This clonotype was counted ten times or more. This chain connects TRBV7-9 to TRBJ2-1, with D possibly being TRBD1 (6 bases). Germline CDR1 SEHNR, CDR2 FQNEAQ (reference sequence). The CDR3 loop spans 17 amino acids. V was pared by 4 bases and J by 4 bases, with 20 bases between. The CDR3 protein is CASSSPPGTGTYNEQFF. CDR3 bases: TGTGCCAGCAGCTCGCCCCCAGGGACCGGGACATACAATGAGCAGTTCTTC.

The rearrangement joins TRBV29-1 to TRBJ2-7, with TRBD2 matching 8 bases. There are 14 residues in the CDR3. The V and J ends lost 2 bases and 3 bases, in that order; junction bases with no gene match: 6. Germline lookup yields CDR1 SQVTM and CDR2 ANQGSEA. The CDR3 here is CSVELGREGYEQYF. The CDR3 nucleotides are TGCAGCGTTGAATTGGGACGGGAGGGCTACGAGCAGTACTTC.

The V and J genes are TRBV29-1 and TRBJ2-5; D gene ambiguous. Per germline, CDR1 SQVTM and CDR2 ANQGSEA. The CDR3 runs to 15 residues. With 0 bases removed from V and 4 bases from J, the gap between germline ends came to 15 bases. CDR3 nucleotides: TGCAGCGTTGAAGATTTAGGGCGGCTTCGAGAGACCCAGTACTTC. Translated, it gives CSVEDLGRLRETQYF.